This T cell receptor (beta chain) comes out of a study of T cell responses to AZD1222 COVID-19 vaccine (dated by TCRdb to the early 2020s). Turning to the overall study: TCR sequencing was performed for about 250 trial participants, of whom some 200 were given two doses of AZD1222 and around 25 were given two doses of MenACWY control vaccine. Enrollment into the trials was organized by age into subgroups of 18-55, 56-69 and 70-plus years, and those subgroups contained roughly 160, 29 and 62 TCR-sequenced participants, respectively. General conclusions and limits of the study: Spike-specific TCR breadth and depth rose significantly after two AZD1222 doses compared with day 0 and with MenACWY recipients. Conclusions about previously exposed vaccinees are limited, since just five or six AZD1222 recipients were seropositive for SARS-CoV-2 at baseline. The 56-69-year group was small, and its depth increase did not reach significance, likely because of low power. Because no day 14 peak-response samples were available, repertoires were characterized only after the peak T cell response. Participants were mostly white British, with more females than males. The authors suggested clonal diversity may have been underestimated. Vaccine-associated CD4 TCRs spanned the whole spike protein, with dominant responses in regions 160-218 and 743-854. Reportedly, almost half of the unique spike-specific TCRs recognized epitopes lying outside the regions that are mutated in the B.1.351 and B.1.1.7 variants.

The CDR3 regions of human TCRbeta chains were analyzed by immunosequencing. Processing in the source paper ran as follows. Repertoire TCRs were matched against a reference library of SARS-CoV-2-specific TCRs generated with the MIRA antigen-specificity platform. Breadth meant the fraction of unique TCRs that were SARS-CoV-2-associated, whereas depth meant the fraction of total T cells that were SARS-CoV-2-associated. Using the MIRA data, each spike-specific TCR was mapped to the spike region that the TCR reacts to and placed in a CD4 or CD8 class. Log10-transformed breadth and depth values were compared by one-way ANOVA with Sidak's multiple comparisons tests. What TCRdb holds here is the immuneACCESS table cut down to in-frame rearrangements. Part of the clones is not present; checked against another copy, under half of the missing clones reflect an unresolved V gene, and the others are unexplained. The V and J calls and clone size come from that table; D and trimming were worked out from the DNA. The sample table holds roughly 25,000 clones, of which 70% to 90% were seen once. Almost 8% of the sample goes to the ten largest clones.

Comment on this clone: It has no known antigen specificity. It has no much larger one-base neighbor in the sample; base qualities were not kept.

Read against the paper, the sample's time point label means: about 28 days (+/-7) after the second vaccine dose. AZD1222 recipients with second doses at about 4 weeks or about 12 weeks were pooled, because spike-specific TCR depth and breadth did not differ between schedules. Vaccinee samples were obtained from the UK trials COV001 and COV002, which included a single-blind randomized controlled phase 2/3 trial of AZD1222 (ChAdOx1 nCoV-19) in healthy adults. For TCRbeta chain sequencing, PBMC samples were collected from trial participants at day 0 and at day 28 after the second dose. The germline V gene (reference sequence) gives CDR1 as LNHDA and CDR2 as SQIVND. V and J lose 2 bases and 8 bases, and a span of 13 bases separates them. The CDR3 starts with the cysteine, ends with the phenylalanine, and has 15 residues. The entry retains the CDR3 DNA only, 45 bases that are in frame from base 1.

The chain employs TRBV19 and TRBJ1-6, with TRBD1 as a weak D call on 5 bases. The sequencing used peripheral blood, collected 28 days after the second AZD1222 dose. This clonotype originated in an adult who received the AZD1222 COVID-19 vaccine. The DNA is TGTGCCAGTAGTATAAGCGGGCCGGGGGATTCACCCCTCCACTTT. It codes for CASSISGPGDSPLHF.